The next 28 T cell receptor beta chains were all read from a single sample in a study of T cells in Graves' hyperthyroidism and ophthalmopathy. RNA transcripts gave rise to amplified TCR beta CDR3 regions. HTBI primers were employed in a first-round RT-PCR of the TCR CDR3. TCRdb reanalysed the multiplex PCR reads using MiXCR and keeps one entry per CDR3 protein. The profile covers under 300,000 distinct CDR3 sequences, with 20% to 25% appearing a single time and around 62% taken by the ten largest. Specimen: blood. The origin of the receptors is a man aged 25 to 45 with Graves' ophthalmopathy.

The J gene is TRBJ1-3, the V gene TRBV5-6, with 7 bases aligning to TRBD1. The trim removed 4 bases at V and 4 bases at J, leaving 5 bases unmatched. There are 14 residues in the CDR3. Looked up from germline, CDR1 is SGHDT and CDR2 is YYEEEE. The chain's CDR3 is CASSEGARGNTIYF. Written as DNA, the CDR3 is TGTGCCAGCAGCGAGGGGGCGCGAGGAAACACCATATATTTT.

The rearrangement links TRBV10-2 to TRBJ1-2; TRBD1 matches 8 bases. The CDR3 has 12 residues. V dropped 7 bases and J dropped 4; count of bases not matched to a gene: 2. Looked up from germline, CDR1 is WSHSY and CDR2 is SAAADI. The CDR3, as DNA: TGCGCCAGCACCACAGGGGGCTATGGCTACACCTTC. Translation: CASTTGGYGYTF.

The chain employs TRBV3-1 and TRBJ2-1; 13 bases match TRBD2. CDR1 LGHDT and CDR2 YNNKEL come from the germline V gene (reference sequence). There are 17 residues in the CDR3. The ends lost 4 bases at V and 9 bases at J; junction bases unmatched: 12. The CDR3 reads CASSPGLAGAVASEQFF. CDR3 coding DNA: TGTGCCAGCAGCCCCGGACTAGCGGGAGCGGTTGCTAGTGAGCAGTTCTTC.

This clonotype was detected many times. The V gene is TRBV20-1, the J gene TRBJ2-1; 7 bases are a match to TRBD2. J lost 10 bases, V lost 0 bases, and 9 bases had no gene match. The CDR3 contains 14 residues. Germline values: CDR1 DFQATT, CDR2 SNEGSKA (reference sequence). CDR3: CSARDGAGVGEQFF. CDR3 DNA: TGCAGTGCTAGAGATGGGGCGGGAGTAGGGGAGCAGTTCTTC.

This clonotype showed up just a few times. The chain carries TRBV20-1 and TRBJ2-1; 7 bases fit TRBD2. This CDR3 spans 14 amino acids. Trimming at V came to 6 bases and at J to 5 bases, leaving 10 bases not matched to a gene. Germline-derived CDR1 and CDR2 are DFQATT and SNEGSKA (reference sequence). For the CDR3, the DNA is TGCAGTGCGACTCCCACTAGCGATAACAATGAGCAGTTCTTC. Residues: CSATPTSDNNEQFF.

This clonotype appeared many times. This chain uses TRBV28 with TRBJ2-7; D perhaps matches TRBD2 (6 bases). V shed 5 bases and J shed 6 bases, with 11 bases lying between them. Germline lookup yields CDR1 MDHEN and CDR2 SYDVKM. This CDR3 contains 12 residues. CDR3 region: CASSRLVGEQYF. Here the CDR3 DNA reads TGTGCCAGCAGTCGACTAGTGGGCGAGCAGTACTTC.

The chain combines TRBV5-4 with TRBJ1-4; D not certain. This CDR3 region has 15 residues. Trimming took 0 bases from V and 5 from J, leaving 11 bases between them. Germline lookup yields CDR1 SGHNT and CDR2 YYREEE (reference sequence). The CDR3 protein is CASSLGVLENEKLFF. The CDR3, as DNA: TGTGCCAGCAGCTTGGGGGTTTTAGAGAATGAAAAACTGTTTTTT.

At least ten counts were recorded for this clonotype. CDR3 amino acids: CASSQESNSEQYF. In DNA form, the CDR3 reads TGTGCCAGCAGCCAAGAGAGTAACAGCGAGCAGTACTTC. The chain has TRBV14 and TRBJ2-7; no reliable D call. V gave up 0 bases and J gave up 6 bases, with 9 bases separating them. Germline values: CDR1 SGHDN, CDR2 FVKESK. The CDR3 covers 13 residues.

J is TRBJ2-5 and V is TRBV27; perhaps TRBD1 as D (5 bases). CDR1 and CDR2 (germline): MNHEY, SMNVEV (reference sequence). V lost 5 bases to trimming and J lost 5 bases, with 15 bases between them. The CDR3 has 14 residues. The CDR3 DNA reads as TGTGCCAGCAGTCTCTATAAAGGGGATGAGACCCAGTACTTC. Its protein product is CASSLYKGDETQYF.

The chain has TRBV4-1 and TRBJ2-7, with 9 bases aligning to TRBD2. Germline assignment: CDR1 MGHRA and CDR2 YSYEKL. The J segment lost 3 bases and the V segment lost 1 base, leaving 10 bases of the junction unmatched. This CDR3 spans 17 amino acids. CDR3 sequence: CASSQVWVRSGSYEQYF. The CDR3 nucleotides read TGCGCCAGCAGCCAAGTATGGGTCCGTAGCGGGAGCTACGAGCAGTACTTC.

The J gene is TRBJ2-1, the V gene TRBV30, with 7 bases lining up with TRBD1. With 3 bases clipped from V and 0 bases from J, the junction kept 8 bases outside the gene matches. The CDR3 covers 16 residues. The germline V gene encodes CDR1 GTSNPN and CDR2 SVGIG (reference sequence). This chain's CDR3 is CAWRKQGSSSYNEQFF. CDR3 DNA sequence: TGTGCCTGGAGGAAACAGGGGTCCAGCTCCTACAATGAGCAGTTCTTC. Supplemented by reference TRBV30 and TRBJ2-1, the full variable domain reads SQTIHQWPATLVQPVGSPLSLECTVEGTSNPNLYWYRQAAGRGLQLLFYSVGIGQISSEVPQNLSASRPQDRQFILSSKKLLLSDSGFYLCAWRKQGSSSYNEQFFGPGTRLTVL.

The chain has TRBV19 and TRBJ2-1, with 7 bases that match TRBD2. Germline V gene sequence: CDR1 LNHDA, CDR2 SQIVND (reference sequence). The trim removed 2 bases at V and 9 bases at J, leaving 7 bases unmatched. This CDR3 contains 14 residues. CDR3 residues: CASSILAGEGEQFF. In nucleotides, the CDR3 is TGTGCCAGTAGTATACTCGCGGGAGAAGGTGAGCAGTTCTTC.

This clonotype has at least ten counts. V gene TRBV3-1 combines with J gene TRBJ2-7, with TRBD2 identical over 10 bases. The germline gives CDR1 LGHDT, CDR2 YNNKEL (reference sequence). Trimming cost V 2 bases and J 4 bases; bases outside gene matches: 5. The CDR3 length is 15 residues. CDR3 amino acids: CASSQRSLAGYEQYF. CDR3 nucleotides: TGTGCCAGCAGCCAACGATCACTAGCGGGGTACGAGCAGTACTTC.

This clonotype has just a few counts. DNA of the CDR3: TGTGCCTGGAGTGTAGGCGGGGGGGGCAATCAGCCCCAGCATTTT. It codes for CAWSVGGGGNQPQHF. The chain couples TRBV30 to TRBJ1-5; D might be TRBD1 (5 bases). Trimming removed 0 bases from V and 2 bases from J, with 11 bases in between. This CDR3 has 15 residues. Germline V lookup: CDR1 GTSNPN, CDR2 SVGIG (reference sequence).

J is TRBJ1-1 and V is TRBV29-1; D might be TRBD1 (6 bases). V lost 4 bases, J lost 5 bases, and 17 bases lay in between. The CDR3 has 14 amino acids. CDR1 and CDR2 (germline): SQVTM, ANQGSEA. CDR3 sequence (DNA): TGCAGCGTTGTTCGTAGGGGGGAGAGGACTGAAGCTTTCTTT. Protein sequence: CSVVRRGERTEAFF.

Many counts were recorded for this clonotype. The V and J genes are TRBV9 and TRBJ1-6; D gene uncertain. Germline V CDR1 and CDR2: SGDLS, YYNGEE. The CDR3 is 15 residues long. V was shortened by 0 bases and J by 6 bases, with 10 bases between the two germline ends. In DNA form, the CDR3 reads TGTGCCAGCAGCGTAGCGGGGTCCCTTAATTCACCCCTCCACTTT. Its translation is CASSVAGSLNSPLHF. Supplemented by reference TRBV9 and TRBJ1-6, the full variable domain reads DSGVTQTPKHLITATGQRVTLRCSPRSGDLSVYWYQQSLDQGLQFLIQYYNGEERAKGNILERFSAQQFPDLHSELNLSSLELGDSALYFCASSVAGSLNSPLHFGNGTRLTVT.

In this sample, this clonotype turned up a few times. V usage is TRBV11-2 and J usage is TRBJ1-5; 9 bases are shared with TRBD1. Germline values: CDR1 SGHAT, CDR2 FQNNGV. The CDR3 totals 17 residues. V lost 5 bases and J lost 2; bases outside the gene matches: 10. CDR3 bases: TGTGCCAGCAGCCCCGCCCGGGACAGGGTAGGCAATCAGCCCCAGCATTTT. It codes for CASSPARDRVGNQPQHF.

The chain employs TRBV20-1 and TRBJ2-7; the D call may be TRBD1 or TRBD2 (6 bases each). Germline V gives CDR1 DFQATT, CDR2 SNEGSKA (reference sequence). This CDR3 spans 15 amino acids. V was shortened by 0 bases and J by 2 bases, with 14 bases between the two germline ends. The CDR3 DNA reads as TGCAGTGCTAGAGATGATCCGGGGGCCGCCTACGAGCAGTACTTC. Protein sequence: CSARDDPGAAYEQYF.

The table lists this clonotype with many counts. The chain carries TRBV6-1 and TRBJ1-1; D perhaps matches TRBD1 (6 bases). The germline gives CDR1 MNHNS, CDR2 SASEGT. This CDR3 is built from 17 residues. V shed 6 bases and J shed 1 base, with 21 bases lying between them. For the CDR3, the DNA is TGTGCCAGCAGCTTTCCCGGACAGAAAGCCTGGAACACTGAAGCTTTCTTT. Translated, it gives CASSFPGQKAWNTEAFF.

This clonotype came up a few times. This chain links TRBV2 with TRBJ2-2, with D perhaps matching TRBD2 (6 bases). Germline V gene data show CDR1 as SNHLY and CDR2 as FYNNEI. Trimming stripped 4 bases from V and 1 base from J, with 10 bases between. CDR3 length: 15 residues. CDR3 amino acids: CASSAAGMNTGELFF. CDR3 bases: TGTGCCAGCAGTGCGGCGGGGATGAACACCGGGGAGCTGTTTTTT.

The table lists this clonotype with many counts. This chain uses TRBV28 with TRBJ1-2; D is perhaps TRBD1 (5 bases). The germline V gene has CDR1 MDHEN and CDR2 SYDVKM. This CDR3 contains 12 residues. V lost 5 bases and J 4 bases, leaving 8 bases between the germline ends. Here the CDR3 DNA reads TGTGCCAGCAGTCAAGGGGCCTATGGCTACACCTTC. It translates to CASSQGAYGYTF.

There are a few counts of this clonotype. The chain employs TRBV27 and TRBJ1-5; TRBD1 is a possible D gene (6 bases). V was trimmed by 6 bases and J by 1 base, leaving 10 bases between them. The CDR3 runs to 14 residues. In germline, CDR1 is MNHEY, CDR2 SMNVEV (reference sequence). In nucleotides, the CDR3 is TGTGCCAGCAGACAGGGCCCAAGCAATCAGCCCCAGCATTTT. This gives the protein CASRQGPSNQPQHF.

The sample holds many counts of this clonotype. Here the CDR3 DNA reads TGTGCCAGCAGCCAAGTGGGCCGGAGGGGGGCGGAGGAGCAGTACTTC. Protein: CASSQVGRRGAEEQYF. V usage is TRBV3-1 and J usage is TRBJ2-7; D might be TRBD1 or TRBD2, each matching 6 bases. The CDR3 is 16 amino acids. Looked up from germline, CDR1 is LGHDT and CDR2 is YNNKEL (reference sequence). V lost 1 base to trimming and J lost 7 bases, with 20 bases between them.

In its sample, this clonotype was seen a few times. This rearrangement joins TRBV11-2 to TRBJ2-5, with D unclear. Germline lookup yields CDR1 SGHAT and CDR2 FQNNGV. V lost 5 bases to trimming and J lost 7 bases, with 8 bases between them. The CDR3 consists of 11 residues. CDR3 DNA sequence: TGTGCCAGCAGCGCCACTGTGACCCAGTACTTC. Amino acids: CASSATVTQYF.

This clonotype was seen many times. The V gene is TRBV2, the J gene TRBJ2-2; 13 nucleotides align to TRBD2. Losses at the gene ends were 3 bases for V and 5 bases for J; bases not matched to a gene: 6. The CDR3 spans 17 residues. Germline V gives CDR1 SNHLY, CDR2 FYNNEI. The CDR3 protein is CASSERLAGGQTGELFF. CDR3 coding DNA: TGTGCCAGCAGTGAGCGACTAGCGGGAGGCCAAACCGGGGAGCTGTTTTTT. Drawing the rest from reference TRBV2 and TRBJ2-2, the complete variable domain is EPEVTQTPSHQVTQMGQEVILRCVPISNHLYFYWYRQILGQKVEFLVSFYNNEISEKSEIFDDQFSVERPDGSNFTLKIRSTKLEDSAMYFCASSERLAGGQTGELFFGEGSRLTVL.

This clonotype was counted at least ten times. J is TRBJ2-3 and V is TRBV11-2; TRBD2 agrees at 14 bases. After removal of 8 bases from V and 5 bases from J, the junction contained 3 bases not matched to a gene. This CDR3 is 14 amino acids long. The germline gives CDR1 SGHAT, CDR2 FQNNGV. The CDR3 DNA reads as TGTGCCAGCGGGACTAGCGGGAGATTAGATACGCAGTATTTT. Translating gives CASGTSGRLDTQYF.

This clonotype was recorded a few times. The V and J genes are TRBV5-1 and TRBJ2-3; the match to TRBD2 covers 7 bases. The CDR3 sequence is 18 residues long. CDR1 and CDR2 from the germline V gene are SGHRS and YFSETQ. V dropped 2 bases and J dropped 1; count of bases not matched to a gene: 13. CDR3 region: CASSFRDYHSKGTDTQYF. CDR3 DNA sequence: TGCGCCAGCAGCTTCCGGGACTACCATAGCAAGGGCACAGATACGCAGTATTTT.

The chain is built from TRBV4-1 and TRBJ2-3; D remains ambiguous. The CDR3 spans 15 residues. The germline V and J ends were trimmed by 3 bases and 3 bases, with 13 bases remaining between them. Germline V lookup: CDR1 MGHRA, CDR2 YSYEKL. CDR3 sequence reads: CASSQLGFGTDTQYF. For the CDR3, the DNA is TGCGCCAGCAGCCAGTTAGGGTTTGGGACAGATACGCAGTATTTT.